The entry below gives a single T cell receptor (beta chain) sequence along with its context. The antigen is not known. The sample originates from a study of graft-versus-host responses after intestinal transplantation. General observations from the study: Among circulating GvH clones, peak levels were associated with early post-transplant declines in HvG clones. High graft-versus-host to host-versus-graft clonal ratios were found in allografts of patients who had graft-donor T cell macrochimerism. In recipient marrow, GvH clones were found, and some appeared first in ileum or blood.

V shed 10 bases, J shed 3 bases, and the junction held 12 bases outside the gene matches. The CDR3 extends over 16 amino acids. Germline lookup yields CDR1 SNHLY and CDR2 FYNNEI. The data were produced by immunoSEQ multiplex PCR, yet TCRdb's version contains in-frame clones alone and is incomplete. Of roughly 89,000 clones listed, 91% were seen once; the top ten hold approximately 0.1%. The receptor was derived from a human donor who received an intestinal transplant. The chain joins TRBV2 to TRBJ1-2, with 12 bases fitting TRBD1. Source: unstimulated CD4+ T cells sorted from spleen or lymph node cells, taken before intestinal transplant. In DNA, the CDR3 is TGTGCCACGACCGGGACAGGGGGCTTAGGAGACTATGGCTACACCTTC. Protein sequence: CATTGTGGLGDYGYTF.